The 23 T cell receptor beta chains in this list originate from one sample, sequenced in a study of T cell repertoires in cytomegalovirus infection. In TCRdb, the reads were re-called with MiXCR into one record per CDR3 protein. The sample records 250,000 to 300,000 distinct CDR3 sequences, about 13% being singletons. Sample: PBMCs. These receptor sequences come from a human donor in good health (CMV status not recorded). Some clones in this sample may be carry-over from other donors' samples.

The V call is TRBV20-1, the J call TRBJ1-1, with D possibly matching TRBD1 (5 bases). The CDR3 runs 14 residues. In germline, CDR1 is DFQATT, CDR2 SNEGSKA (reference sequence). Trimming cost V 6 bases and J 1 base, with 15 bases left between them. CDR3 bases: TGCAGTGCGACCACGGGACGGACGAACACTGAAGCTTTCTTT. Protein product: CSATTGRTNTEAFF.

The chain employs TRBV29-1 and TRBJ2-3, with D possibly matching TRBD2 (6 bases). Germline V gene sequence: CDR1 SQVTM, CDR2 ANQGSEA. Between the trimmed V and J ends, which lost 5 bases and 2 bases, there was a span of 14 bases. The CDR3 is 14 residues long. CDR3 amino acids: CSVRGLLITDTQYF. In DNA form, the CDR3 reads TGCAGCGTTAGGGGACTCCTCATCACAGATACGCAGTATTTT.

This clonotype was counted many times. The chain combines TRBV7-2 with TRBJ1-1; D uncertain. Germline CDR1 is SGHTA and CDR2 is FQGNSA. Trimming shortened V by 6 bases and J by 0 bases, and 17 bases separated the two germline ends. This CDR3 is built from 16 residues. CDR3 amino acids: CASSYLLGLMNTEAFF. CDR3 in DNA: TGTGCCAGCAGTTACCTCTTAGGCCTAATGAACACTGAAGCTTTCTTT.

This chain connects TRBV18 to TRBJ2-5, with D perhaps TRBD1 (5 bases). The V gene's germline CDR1 is KGHSH and CDR2 LQKENI. Trimming removed 2 bases from V and 2 bases from J, with 12 bases in between. CDR3 size: 15 residues. DNA for the CDR3: TGTGCCAGCTCACCAATCCGGCAGGGACAAGAGACCCAGTACTTC. It specifies CASSPIRQGQETQYF. Full variable domain (missing parts from reference TRBV18 and TRBJ2-5): NAGVMQNPRHLVRRRGQEARLRCSPMKGHSHVYWYRQLPEEGLKFMVYLQKENIIDESGMPKERFSAEFPKEGPSILRIQQVVRGDSAAYFCASSPIRQGQETQYFGPGTRLLVL.

The table lists this clonotype with a few counts. V gene TRBV5-6 combines with J gene TRBJ2-7; a weak D match, TRBD1 (6 bases). Germline CDR1 SGHDT, CDR2 YYEEEE. Trimming left V 4 bases short and J 6 bases short, with 17 bases between. The CDR3 has 14 amino acids. CDR3 sequence (DNA): TGTGCCAGCAGCAATACAGGGAACTATGGCGAGCAGTACTTC. Protein sequence: CASSNTGNYGEQYF.

In its sample, this clonotype was seen many times. The chain recombines TRBV29-1 with TRBJ2-2, with D maybe TRBD1 (6 bases). This CDR3 comprises 14 residues. Looked up from germline, CDR1 is SQVTM and CDR2 is ANQGSEA. The germline V and J ends were trimmed by 6 bases and 5 bases, with 16 bases remaining between them. The CDR3 is CSVEQGTGTGELFF. Written as DNA, the CDR3 is TGCAGCGTGGAACAGGGAACTGGAACCGGGGAGCTGTTTTTT.

This clonotype was seen repeatedly, ten times or more. The rearrangement uses TRBV7-9 and TRBJ1-2, with D tentatively TRBD1 (6 bases). The CDR3 runs to 12 residues. Germline CDR1 is SEHNR and CDR2 is FQNEAQ (reference sequence). V lost 5 bases and J lost 8, with 12 bases in between. The CDR3 DNA reads as TGTGCCAGCAGCAACAGGGAGATGGGCTACACCTTC. It codes for CASSNREMGYTF.

This clonotype was seen repeatedly, ten times or more. The rearrangement uses TRBV7-3 and TRBJ2-2; D call uncertain. The V end lost 11 bases, the J end lost 2 bases, and 15 bases lay between the germline ends. Germline V gene sequence: CDR1 SGHTA, CDR2 FQGTGA. This CDR3 has 14 residues. CDR3 DNA sequence: TGTGCCTCCAGACCGGGTTTTAACACCGGGGAGCTGTTTTTT. The encoded protein is CASRPGFNTGELFF.

This clonotype was observed many times. The gene calls are TRBV27 and TRBJ1-2, with TRBD1 matching 9 bases. V was clipped by 5 bases and J by 7 bases; unmatched bases: 8. Germline assignment: CDR1 MNHEY and CDR2 SMNVEV (reference sequence). The CDR3 consists of 14 residues. CDR3 residues: CASSKTGTGFGYTF. The CDR3 DNA sequence: TGTGCCAGCAGTAAAACCGGGACAGGGTTTGGCTACACCTTC.

This clonotype came up many times. The gene calls are TRBV27 and TRBJ2-2; possibly TRBD1 for D (6 bases). CDR3 length: 15 residues. Deletions cut 4 bases from V and 4 bases from J, with 13 bases between. CDR1 is MNHEY, CDR2 SMNVEV, per germline (reference sequence). CDR3 amino acids: CASSYQGHLTGELFF. CDR3 coding DNA: TGTGCCAGCAGTTACCAGGGGCACCTCACCGGGGAGCTGTTTTTT.

In this sample, this clonotype turned up many times. This chain links TRBV12-3 or TRBV12-4 with TRBJ2-2; 7 positions agree with TRBD1. This CDR3 is built from 14 residues. The V segment lost 6 bases and the J segment 5 bases; nucleotides outside the gene matches: 6. For the CDR3, the DNA is TGTGCCAGCAGGATGACAGGGTCTACCGGGGAGCTGTTTTTT. Amino acids: CASRMTGSTGELFF.

V and J are TRBV5-4 and TRBJ1-1; TRBD1 matches at 9 bases. V lost 4 bases to trimming and J lost 5 bases; unmatched junction nucleotides: 9. Germline V gene lookup returns CDR1 SGHNT and CDR2 YYREEE (reference sequence). The CDR3 is 15 amino acids. CDR3 residues: CASSASGTGRTEAFF. The CDR3 bases are TGTGCCAGCAGCGCCTCCGGGACAGGGAGGACTGAAGCTTTCTTT.

DNA for the CDR3: TGTGCCAGCAGTTCCGGGACCGTCTCCTACGAGCAGTACTTC. Translated: CASSSGTVSYEQYF. The gene calls are TRBV28 and TRBJ2-7; D possibly uses TRBD1 or TRBD2 (5 bases each). Trimming removed 4 bases from V and 0 bases from J, with 10 bases in between. The CDR3 consists of 14 residues. Germline assignment: CDR1 MDHEN and CDR2 SYDVKM.

This clonotype was observed at least ten times. The V call is TRBV12-3 or TRBV12-4, the J call TRBJ2-7; TRBD2 matches 11 bases. With 6 bases clipped from V and 4 bases from J, the junction kept 5 bases outside the gene matches. The CDR3 totals 14 residues. CDR3 nucleotide sequence: TGTGCCAGCAGCCAGACTAGCGGGATTTACGAGCAGTACTTC. Translation: CASSQTSGIYEQYF.

Many counts were recorded for this clonotype. The V and J genes are TRBV28 and TRBJ2-2, with D perhaps matching TRBD1 (5 bases). Germline values: CDR1 MDHEN, CDR2 SYDVKM. The germline V and J ends were trimmed by 6 bases and 0 bases, with 11 bases remaining between them. This CDR3 has 15 residues. Here the CDR3 reads CASSAVGPNTGELFF. The CDR3 DNA is TGTGCCAGCAGCGCCGTGGGGCCGAACACCGGGGAGCTGTTTTTT. The full variable domain, with the rest looked up from reference TRBV28 and TRBJ2-2, is DVKVTQSSRYLVKRTGEKVFLECVQDMDHENMFWYRQDPGLGLRLIYFSYDVKMKEKGDIPEGYSVSREKKERFSLILESASTNQTSMYLCASSAVGPNTGELFFGEGSRLTVL.

This clonotype was seen at least ten times. The gene calls are TRBV7-2 and TRBJ2-5, with D unclear. Per germline, CDR1 SGHTA and CDR2 FQGNSA. This CDR3 spans 14 amino acids. Trimming removed 1 base at V and 2 bases at J, with 8 bases between. This CDR3 reads CASSLEASQETQYF. In nucleotides, the CDR3 is TGTGCCAGCAGCTTAGAGGCGAGTCAAGAGACCCAGTACTTC. The complete variable domain, with remaining parts taken from reference TRBV7-2 and TRBJ2-5, reads GAGVSQSPSNKVTEKGKDVELRCDPISGHTALYWYRQSLGQGLEFLIYFQGNSAPDKSGLPSDRFSAERTGGSVSTLTIQRTQQEDSAVYLCASSLEASQETQYFGPGTRLLVL.

This clonotype has a count of ten or more. V usage is TRBV7-6 and J usage is TRBJ2-5, with 7 positions matching TRBD2. J lost 5 bases, V lost 8 bases, and 17 bases had no gene match. The CDR3 runs 16 residues. Germline CDR1 and CDR2: SGHVS and FNYEAQ. The CDR3 DNA reads TGTGCCAGCTCACCAGAGATTAGCGGGCCGGGGGAGACCCAGTACTTC. Amino acids: CASSPEISGPGETQYF.

This clonotype was seen ten or more times. The chain joins TRBV7-9 to TRBJ2-2, with TRBD1 identical over 8 bases. The CDR3 extends over 20 amino acids. The germline CDR1 and CDR2 sequences are SEHNR and FQNEAQ (reference sequence). With V trimmed by 9 bases and J by 6 bases, 27 bases remained unmatched. This CDR3 is CASSAGGQGAFLGRPGELFF. For the CDR3, the DNA is TGTGCCAGTTCGGCCGGTGGCCAGGGGGCGTTCTTGGGGAGACCCGGGGAGCTGTTTTTT.

This clonotype was found many times. The chain has TRBV5-4 and TRBJ1-1; D is ambiguous. The CDR3 is 13 residues long. The germline gives CDR1 SGHNT, CDR2 YYREEE (reference sequence). Trimming removed 9 bases from V and 1 base from J, with 13 bases in between. The CDR3 DNA reads as TGTGCCACTACAGTCCCCCCGAACACTGAAGCTTTCTTT. This encodes CATTVPPNTEAFF.

V and J are TRBV29-1 and TRBJ2-6; 11 bases fit TRBD1. The CDR3 has 18 amino acids. CDR1 is SQVTM and CDR2 is ANQGSEA in the germline V gene. V shed 5 bases and J 0 bases; nucleotides not matched to a gene: 9. CDR3 bases: TGCAGCGTTTCTAGGGCCGGGACAGGGGGCTCTGGGGCCAACGTCCTGACTTTC. Its translation: CSVSRAGTGGSGANVLTF.

This clonotype was observed at least ten times. The CDR3 spells CASSYTGTSGNSATQYF. The CDR3 DNA sequence: TGTGCCAGCAGCTACACCGGGACTAGCGGCAATTCGGCGACCCAGTACTTC. The V gene is TRBV7-2, the J gene TRBJ2-5, with 11 bases that match TRBD2. With V trimmed by 4 bases and J by 7 bases, 14 bases remained unmatched. Germline V gives CDR1 SGHTA, CDR2 FQGNSA. This CDR3 region has 17 residues. The whole variable domain, filled in from reference TRBV7-2 and TRBJ2-5, reads GAGVSQSPSNKVTEKGKDVELRCDPISGHTALYWYRQSLGQGLEFLIYFQGNSAPDKSGLPSDRFSAERTGGSVSTLTIQRTQQEDSAVYLCASSYTGTSGNSATQYFGPGTRLLVL.

This clonotype was seen only a few times. The chain carries TRBV19 and TRBJ2-1, with 11 bases fitting TRBD1. The V gene's germline CDR1 is LNHDA and CDR2 SQIVND (reference sequence). CDR3 length: 15 residues. V was pared by 3 bases and J by 7 bases, with 5 bases of the junction left unmatched. The CDR3 nucleotides read TGTGCCAGTAGTATTTCCGGGACAGGGGGTAATGAGCAGTTCTTC. Its translation is CASSISGTGGNEQFF.

This clonotype has only a few counts. V usage is TRBV5-6 and J usage is TRBJ1-1; D remains unclear. This CDR3 is 17 amino acids long. CDR1 and CDR2 (germline): SGHDT, YYEEEE. Trimming left V 1 base short and J 3 bases short, with 19 bases between. The CDR3 is CASSLPGRGLRDTEAFF. In nucleotides, the CDR3 is TGTGCCAGCAGCTTGCCCGGGCGGGGATTGAGAGACACTGAAGCTTTCTTT. Based on the CDR3 plus reference TRBV5-6 and TRBJ1-1, the full variable domain is DAGVTQSPTHLIKTRGQQVTLRCSPKSGHDTVSWYQQALGQGPQFIFQYYEEEERQRGNFPDRFSGHQFPNYSSELNVNALLLGDSALYLCASSLPGRGLRDTEAFFGQGTRLTVV.